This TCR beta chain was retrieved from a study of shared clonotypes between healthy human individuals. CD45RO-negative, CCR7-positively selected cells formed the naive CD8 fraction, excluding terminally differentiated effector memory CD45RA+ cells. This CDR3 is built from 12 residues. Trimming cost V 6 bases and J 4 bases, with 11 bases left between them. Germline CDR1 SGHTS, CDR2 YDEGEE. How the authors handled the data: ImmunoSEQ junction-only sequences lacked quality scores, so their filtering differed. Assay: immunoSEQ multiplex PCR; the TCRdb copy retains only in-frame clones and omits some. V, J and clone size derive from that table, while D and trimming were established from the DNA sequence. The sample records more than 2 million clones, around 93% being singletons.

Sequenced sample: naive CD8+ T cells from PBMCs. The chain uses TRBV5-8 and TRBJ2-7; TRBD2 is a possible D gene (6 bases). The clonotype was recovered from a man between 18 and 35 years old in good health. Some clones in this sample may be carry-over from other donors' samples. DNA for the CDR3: TGTGCCAGCAACTCTGGGGGGTACGAGCAGTACTTC. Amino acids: CASNSGGYEQYF.